This T cell receptor beta chain was recovered during a study of CD8+ T cells in alopecia areata (dated by TCRdb to the late 2010s). In terms of the full investigation: The study used high-throughput TCRbeta sequencing to examine T cell clonal expansion in alopecia areata, in both the C3H/HeJ mouse model and human patients. In humans, TCRbeta sequencing was performed on scalp tissue and on sorted CD4+ and CD8+ peripheral blood T cells from healthy controls and from patients with patchy or totalis/universalis alopecia areata. Amplification of TCRbeta CDR3 regions was done by immunoSEQ multiplex PCR using 35 Vbeta forward primers and 13 Jbeta reverse primers. RNA was obtained with the PAXgene miRNA kit for fixed scalp, the miRNeasy kit for PBMCs, and the RNeasy kit for mouse skin. Scalp clonality was compared across normal scalp (n=4), patchy alopecia areata scalp (n=8), and alopecia totalis/universalis scalp (n=8). Overall study outcomes, separate from this receptor: Unlike mouse skin, where gammadelta T cells dominate, normal human skin contains resident alphabeta T cells that get sequenced too, which complicates analysis of the scalp TCR repertoire. Compared with normal scalp, lesional scalp had higher clonality and more expanded CD8+ clones, particularly in alopecia totalis/universalis, a pattern that suggests antigenic drive. Shared TCR sequences between patients were less evident than in mice, which may be partly attributable to HLA diversity in the patient population.

V is pruned by 3 bases and J by 8 bases, leaving 8 bases of the junction without a gene match. Counted from cysteine to phenylalanine, this CDR3 has 15 amino acids. Kept here is only the CDR3 DNA, which spans 45 bases and is read in frame from base 1. From the germline V gene, CDR1 is MNHEY and CDR2 is SVGAGI. From alopecia areata patients, peripheral blood was collected along with lesional scalp punch biopsies. PBMCs were isolated by density centrifugation and stained for CD3, CD4 and CD8, after which CD4+ and CD8+ T cells were sorted on a FACSAria. As part of a multicenter biomarker study, untreated alopecia areata patients were recruited. For 4 to 6 biomarker-study patients, blood CD8+ T cells were further sorted into NKG2D-low and NKG2D-high fractions. Receptors were amplified or captured by the immunoSEQ multiplex PCR assay. For TCR sequencing, RNA was extracted from every sample and reverse transcribed into cDNA to serve as template. SuperScript III was used to make first-strand cDNA, primed with a 2:1 mix of oligo-dT and random hexamers. A synthetic immune receptor repertoire was used to assess amplification bias, and residual bias was removed computationally. In the paper's pipeline: After raw reads were preprocessed to remove errors, the CDR3 was defined following IMGT conventions as running from the conserved cysteine to phenylalanine. Clonality was computed by normalizing Shannon entropy by log2 of the number of productive unique TCRs and subtracting the result from 1. Scalp TCRbeta sequences were cross-referenced with sorted blood CD4 and CD8 repertoires so that the CD4 or CD8 identity of scalp clones could be inferred. The source is immuneACCESS, and TCRdb retained only in-frame sequences with V and J called. Part of the clones is not carried over; for the studies checked, unresolved V genes explain less than half of this, and the remainder is unexplained. V and J calls and clone size follow that table, whereas D and trimming were derived from the DNA. In this sample the table shows approximately 99,000 clones, under 60% of which occur a single time. The top ten hold 20% to 25% of the sample.

A word on this clone: The clone's antigen remains unknown. Per-nucleotide qualities are absent, and no much larger clonotype sits a single base away.

Material for sequencing was NKG2D-low CD8+ T cells sorted from blood. Interpreted using the paper, the cell subset or site label stands for: sorted CD8+ NKG2D-low blood T cells. The TCR was taken from a human donor with alopecia areata. The rearrangement joined TRBV6-5 to TRBJ2-1; 9 central nucleotides agree with TRBD2. For the CDR3, the sequence is CASSYIAGVTDEQFF. The nucleotide sequence reads as follows: TGTGCCAGCAGTTATATAGCGGGAGTTACGGATGAGCAGTTCTTC.